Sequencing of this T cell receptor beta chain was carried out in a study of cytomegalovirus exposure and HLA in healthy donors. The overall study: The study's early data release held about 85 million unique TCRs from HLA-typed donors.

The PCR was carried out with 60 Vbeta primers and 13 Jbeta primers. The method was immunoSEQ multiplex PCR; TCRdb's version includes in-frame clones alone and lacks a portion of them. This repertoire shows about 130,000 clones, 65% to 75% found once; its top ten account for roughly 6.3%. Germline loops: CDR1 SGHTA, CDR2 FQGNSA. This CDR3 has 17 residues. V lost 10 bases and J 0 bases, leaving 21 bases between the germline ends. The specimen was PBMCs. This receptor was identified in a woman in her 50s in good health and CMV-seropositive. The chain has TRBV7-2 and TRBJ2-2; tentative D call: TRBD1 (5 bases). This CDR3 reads CATIQWGSLTNTGELFF. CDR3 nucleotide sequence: TGTGCCACAATCCAATGGGGCAGCCTTACGAACACCGGGGAGCTGTTTTTT.